The T cell receptor beta chain described here comes from a study of T cells in Graves' hyperthyroidism and ophthalmopathy (dated by TCRdb to 2018 to 2020). Background for the entire study: Peripheral blood samples were taken at the time of initial diagnosis, prior to any treatment. To identify distinguishing TCR V-J signatures, a discovery cohort of 90 to 100 patients was used, comprising 40 to 45 with Graves' ophthalmopathy and some 60 with stable Graves' hyperthyroidism. Prospective prediction of ophthalmopathy was tested in an independent validation cohort consisting of 18 to 20 hyperthyroidism patients and approximately 16 patients who later progressed to ophthalmopathy. For training and testing, the 100 or so patients in the discovery cohort were randomly divided in a 7:3 ratio. The study also compared thyroid tissue and blood T-cell repertoires from about 6 Graves' hyperthyroidism patients. After blood sampling, hyperthyroidism patients were treated with methimazole at a starting dose of 30 mg daily, and ophthalmopathy patients were treated with high-dose intravenous methylprednisolone. TCR Vbeta CDR3 sequencing of approximately 140 peripheral blood samples (roughly 43 ophthalmopathy, 70 to 85 hyperthyroidism and roughly 17 progressor patients) is reported in the paper. Findings and caveats that apply to the study as a whole: A model built on a 13 V-J signature distinguished ophthalmopathy from stable hyperthyroidism, reaching about 88% sensitivity and around 81% specificity in cross-validation and 80%/75% in testing. No statistical method was used to fix the sample size in advance, and group allocation was not hidden from the investigators. Most expanded thyroid clonotypes (frequency above 0.001) were also detected in blood, suggesting blood repertoires may reflect thyroid immune responses. In validation, the model predicted progression to ophthalmopathy a median of roughly 6.5 months before onset, with 65% to 71% sensitivity and almost 75% specificity.

Amplification of TCR beta CDR3 regions was carried out from RNA transcripts. For the first round of RT-PCR on the TCR CDR3, the HTBI primer set was used together with the Qiagen OneStep RT-PCR kit. The libraries were constructed in a second round of multiplex PCR and then size-selected and purified. Sequencing of the libraries was done on an Illumina HiSeq2000 using paired-end 100 bp reads. In the paper's pipeline: Raw data were processed with SOAPnuke, discarding reads with adapters, uncalled bases, mean Phred below 15, or no exact constant-primer or identifier match. COPE v1.2.5 was used to merge high-quality paired reads, and clonotypes were defined as unique nucleotide sequences. Clonotypes were aligned to IMGT TRBV, TRBD and TRBJ reference segments using MiTCR v1.1. Only V-J combinations with frequency above 0.0001, covering approximately 99% of repertoires, were analysed. A TCS score was defined as the ratio of F50 (clonal expansion) to E x V (chaos), with BLOSUM62-based TCRdist applied between CDR3 peptides within each V-J. Welch's t-statistics and random forest reduced approximately 520 V-J features to around 14, which were used in a naive Bayes classifier (R e1071). The public reads were reanalyzed by TCRdb: fastp trimming at Q25, MiXCR alignment, in-frame beta chains only. Rows merge per CDR3 protein into single entries with the most common DNA and genes. For this entry, the V and J calls and clone size follow TCRdb and not the study's own pipeline. Within this sample are some 700,000 distinct CDR3 sequences, with roughly 17% of them counted one time only. The ten largest make up roughly 16% of the sample.

This clonotype was picked up many times. The specificity of this receptor is unknown. Per-base qualities were not stored, and no clone one base away is much larger. Stable Graves' hyperthyroidism was defined as the absence of progression to ophthalmopathy over 18 months of follow-up. Hyperthyroidism patients were newly diagnosed, had a disease duration of under 2 months, and were aged 18 to 65 years. Patients with uncontrolled infections, other autoimmune diseases, pregnancy or lactation were excluded. Diagnoses were based on clinical symptoms, serum thyroxine and TRAb, thyroid ultrasound and orbital computed tomography. PBMCs were isolated from 8 to 10 ml of fresh peripheral blood by Ficoll-Paque density gradient centrifugation. Total RNA was extracted with Trizol reagent, and quality was checked on an Agilent 2100 Bioanalyzer. CDR1 and CDR2 (KGHSH, LQKENI) derive from the germline V gene. From cysteine to phenylalanine, the CDR3 is 15 amino acids long. Kept here is only the CDR3 DNA, which spans 45 bases and is read in frame from base 1. From V the trimming removes 5 bases and from J it removes 0 bases, while the gene matches leave 3 bases of the junction unaccounted for.

Sequencing used blood. In this chain, TRBV18 is recombined with TRBJ2-3, with 9 bases aligning to TRBD1. This clonotype was obtained from a man aged 50 to 59 with Graves' hyperthyroidism. The CDR3 protein sequence reads: CASSMTGGSTDTQYF. The DNA sequence is as follows: TGTGCCAGCTCAATGACAGGGGGAAGCACAGATACGCAGTATTTT.